This is a list of T cell receptor beta chains from one sample in a study of T-cell reconstitution after alpha-beta-depleted transplantation in children. Using its own MiXCR run on the PCR reads, TCRdb lists one record per CDR3 protein. The sample lists around 490,000 distinct CDR3 sequences, 10% to 12% seen once, with around 15% in the top ten. Here the sequenced sample was PBMCs, mostly from graft donor cells, taken 180 days after TCRalphabeta/CD19-depleted stem cell transplant. These receptors were collected from a female patient between 2 and 15 years old who had a stem cell transplant for aplastic anemia, so the T cells may come from the graft donor. The CDR3 runs from the conserved cysteine through the conserved F or W. Fields, in order: clone size, J gene, D gene, V gene, CDR3 protein, CDR3 DNA. A D gene is named only where the DNA matches it firmly. Expanded clones are given a class, and other clones once, few, many or no size at all.

many | TRBJ1-5 | . | TRBV7-8 | CASSGGAALNQPQHF | TGTGCCAGCAGCGGGGGGGCAGCCCTCAATCAGCCCCAGCATTTT
few | TRBJ1-1 | . | TRBV5-1 | CASSVRWNTEAFF | TGCGCCAGCAGCGTGAGGTGGAACACTGAAGCTTTCTTT
few | TRBJ2-1 | TRBD2 | TRBV28 | CASSWGPGLAGGSYNEQFF | TGTGCCAGCAGTTGGGGGCCCGGACTAGCGGGAGGATCCTACAATGAGCAGTTCTTC
. | TRBJ2-6 | TRBD2 | TRBV20-1 | CSRPGGLAGTGANVLTF | TGCAGTCGACCAGGGGGACTAGCGGGAACCGGGGCCAACGTCCTGACTTTC
few | TRBJ2-1 | . | TRBV4-3 | CASSQEKPNEQFF | TGCGCCAGCAGCCAAGAAAAGCCCAATGAGCAGTTCTTC
. | TRBJ1-5 | . | TRBV28 | CASRTGSYQPQHF | TGTGCCAGCAGAACGGGATCTTATCAGCCCCAGCATTTT
. | TRBJ2-3 | TRBD1 | TRBV10-3 | CAIGSKTGGNTDTQYF | TGTGCCATCGGCTCAAAGACAGGGGGCAACACAGATACGCAGTATTTT
many | TRBJ2-5 | . | TRBV29-1 | CSAPGLNEETQYF | TGCAGCGCCCCGGGACTCAACGAAGAGACCCAGTACTTC
. | TRBJ1-1 | . | TRBV18 | CASSPTAPEAFF | TGTGCCAGCTCACCAACAGCGCCTGAAGCTTTCTTT
few | TRBJ1-6 | TRBD1 | TRBV10-3 | CAIGQGPSPLHF | TGTGCCATCGGACAGGGTCCTTCACCCCTCCACTTT
many | TRBJ1-5 | . | TRBV18 | CASSLGPGVQKQPQHF | TGTGCCAGCTCACTCGGCCCAGGGGTCCAGAAACAGCCCCAGCATTTT
many | TRBJ2-1 | TRBD1 | TRBV29-1 | CSVKPGTGTNEQFF | TGCAGCGTGAAACCCGGGACAGGGACCAATGAGCAGTTCTTC
few | TRBJ2-7 | . | TRBV6-2/TRBV6-3 | CASSYVSPFEDEQYF | TGTGCCAGCAGTTATGTTTCCCCTTTCGAGGACGAGCAGTACTTC
few | TRBJ2-3 | TRBD2 | TRBV28 | CASPSSGYTDTQYF | TGTGCCAGCCCTTCTAGCGGGTACACAGATACGCAGTATTTT
. | TRBJ2-3 | TRBD2 | TRBV9 | CASSANSGRRGDTQYF | TGTGCCAGCAGCGCGAATAGCGGGAGAAGAGGAGATACGCAGTATTTT
. | TRBJ1-2 | . | TRBV20-1 | CSASSEHNYGYTF | TGCAGTGCTAGCTCGGAACATAACTATGGCTACACCTTC
. | TRBJ2-3 | TRBD2 | TRBV5-4 | CASSLDKGLAASTDTQYF | TGTGCCAGCAGCTTGGATAAGGGACTAGCGGCTAGCACAGATACGCAGTATTTT
. | TRBJ2-5 | . | TRBV5-1 | CASSSRGTGLRTQYF | TGCGCCAGCAGTTCACGAGGGACGGGGCTTCGGACCCAGTACTTC
few | TRBJ1-1 | . | TRBV3-1 | CASSQEKGWNTEAFF | TGTGCCAGCAGCCAAGAGAAGGGTTGGAACACTGAAGCTTTCTTT
few | TRBJ2-7 | TRBD1 | TRBV28 | CASSHPRDRGSYEQYF | TGTGCCAGCAGCCACCCCCGGGACAGGGGTTCCTACGAGCAGTACTTC
. | TRBJ2-1 | . | TRBV27 | CASSSPLQARNNEQFF | TGTGCCAGCAGTTCCCCACTCCAAGCTCGGAACAATGAGCAGTTCTTC
few | TRBJ2-7 | . | TRBV4-2 | CASSPTMTPAVEQYF | TGTGCCAGCAGCCCGACGATGACACCCGCGGTCGAGCAGTACTTC
few | TRBJ2-1 | . | TRBV28 | CASSLWLAANEQFF | TGTGCCAGCAGTTTATGGTTAGCGGCTAATGAGCAGTTCTTC
. | TRBJ2-5 | TRBD1 | TRBV6-5 | CASSSQGVRETQYF | TGTGCCAGCAGTTCTCAGGGGGTCCGGGAGACCCAGTACTTC
. | TRBJ2-6 | . | TRBV9 | CASSLRVEASGANVLTF | TGTGCCAGCAGCCTCCGCGTTGAAGCCTCTGGGGCCAACGTCCTGACTTTC
. | TRBJ2-2 | . | TRBV18 | CASSPAENTGELFF | TGTGCCAGCTCACCGGCAGAGAACACCGGGGAGCTGTTTTTT
few | TRBJ2-4 | . | TRBV28 | CASIGAKNIQYF | TGTGCCAGCATTGGGGCCAAAAACATTCAGTACTTC
few | TRBJ1-1 | . | TRBV15 | CATSGLAGKVTEAFF | TGTGCCACCAGCGGCCTAGCAGGAAAGGTCACTGAAGCTTTCTTT
. | TRBJ1-5 | . | TRBV28 | CASHPLVTLKYSNQPQHF | TGTGCCAGCCACCCGCTCGTGACATTAAAATATAGCAATCAGCCCCAGCATTTT
. | TRBJ1-5 | . | TRBV4-3 | CASSQERGLPQHF | TGCGCCAGCAGCCAAGAGAGGGGTTTGCCCCAGCATTTT
. | TRBJ2-5 | TRBD1 | TRBV20-1 | CSARDQDRGPAETQYF | TGCAGTGCTAGAGACCAGGACAGGGGGCCGGCGGAGACCCAGTACTTC
many | TRBJ2-3 | . | TRBV7-9 | CASSSAVGTQYF | TGTGCCAGCAGCTCGGCAGTAGGTACGCAGTATTTT
. | TRBJ2-1 | TRBD2 | TRBV7-8 | CASSLMNAGAGGPDEQFF | TGTGCCAGCAGTTTAATGAATGCGGGAGCGGGAGGGCCCGATGAGCAGTTCTTC
many | TRBJ2-1 | TRBD2 | TRBV7-3 | CASSLNVAGVGDEQFF | TGTGCCAGCAGCTTAAATGTAGCGGGGGTGGGGGATGAGCAGTTCTTC
. | TRBJ2-7 | TRBD1 | TRBV6-9 | CASSSQGGQVYEQYF | TGTGCCAGCAGTTCCCAGGGGGGACAGGTGTACGAGCAGTACTTC
many | TRBJ2-1 | . | TRBV5-1 | CASSLEVTGRNEQFF | TGCGCCAGCAGCTTGGAAGTTACAGGGAGAAATGAGCAGTTCTTC
. | TRBJ2-1 | . | TRBV28 | CASSLMGPHVVGGEQFF | TGTGCCAGCAGTTTAATGGGGCCCCATGTTGTCGGGGGTGAGCAGTTCTTC
. | TRBJ2-1 | TRBD2 | TRBV4-1 | CASSQEASGRSYNEQFF | TGCGCCAGCAGCCAAGAGGCTAGCGGGAGGTCCTACAATGAGCAGTTCTTC
few | TRBJ2-1 | . | TRBV20-1 | CSARDWGMGRYYNEQFF | TGCAGTGCTAGAGATTGGGGGATGGGACGTTACTACAATGAGCAGTTCTTC
. | TRBJ2-1 | . | TRBV20-1 | CSALGPFRVAYNEQFF | TGCAGTGCTCTAGGGCCCTTCCGGGTCGCGTACAATGAGCAGTTCTTC
many | TRBJ2-1 | . | TRBV5-1 | CASSLFRNEQFF | TGCGCCAGCAGCTTATTCCGCAATGAGCAGTTCTTC
few | TRBJ1-5 | . | TRBV7-2 | CASSLRSSAVNQPQHF | TGTGCCAGCAGCCTTAGGAGCAGCGCCGTTAATCAGCCCCAGCATTTT
. | TRBJ2-3 | . | TRBV7-8 | CASSLELLAPGRDTQYF | TGTGCCAGCAGCTTAGAGCTGCTAGCGCCCGGTCGGGATACGCAGTATTTT
. | TRBJ2-2 | TRBD1 | TRBV4-3 | CASSQDKAGGTGELFF | TGCGCCAGCAGCCAAGATAAGGCAGGGGGCACCGGGGAGCTGTTTTTT
. | TRBJ2-2 | . | TRBV9 | CASSVNRLNTGELFF | TGTGCCAGCAGCGTAAATCGATTGAACACCGGGGAGCTGTTTTTT
. | TRBJ2-7 | TRBD1 | TRBV28 | CASSTPGTGSYEQYF | TGTGCCAGCAGCACTCCCGGGACAGGGTCGTACGAGCAGTACTTC
. | TRBJ2-5 | . | TRBV9 | CASSAMRGGETQYF | TGTGCCAGCAGTGCCATGAGGGGAGGTGAGACCCAGTACTTC
. | TRBJ2-7 | TRBD1 | TRBV5-1 | CASSLGRDRGKGSYEQYF | TGCGCCAGCAGCTTGGGACGGGACAGGGGAAAGGGCTCCTACGAGCAGTACTTC
. | TRBJ2-2 | . | TRBV20-1 | CSARGPAGINTGELFF | TGCAGTGCTAGAGGACCGGCAGGAATCAACACCGGGGAGCTGTTTTTT
. | TRBJ1-1 | . | TRBV27 | CASSLRGGHTEAFF | TGTGCCAGCAGTTTAAGGGGCGGGCACACTGAAGCTTTCTTT
. | TRBJ2-7 | . | TRBV15 | CATSLRTSEQYF | TGTGCCACCAGCCTCCGGACAAGCGAGCAGTACTTC
. | TRBJ1-5 | . | TRBV7-8 | CASSLFRGNQPQHF | TGTGCCAGCAGCTTATTCCGGGGCAATCAGCCCCAGCATTTT
. | TRBJ2-3 | TRBD2 | TRBV7-6 | CASSSRPGLAGGGSDTQYF | TGTGCCAGCAGCTCACGTCCGGGACTAGCGGGAGGAGGTTCAGATACGCAGTATTTT